The 23 T cell receptor beta chains below all came from one sample that was sequenced in a study of cytomegalovirus exposure and HLA in healthy donors. Sequencing was performed with immunoSEQ multiplex PCR; in TCRdb, only in-frame clones are kept and a portion is missing. The sample lists 130,000 to 150,000 clones; 80% to 90% were seen once. The source material was PBMCs. Every receptor here comes from a man younger than 35 in good health and CMV-seropositive.

The CDR3 DNA is TGCGCCAGCAGCCCCTCCAGGGGCTCCTATGAAAAACTGTTTTTT. It yields the protein CASSPSRGSYEKLFF. The chain combines TRBV4-1 with TRBJ1-4; a possible D gene is TRBD1 (6 bases). This CDR3 has 15 amino acids. Per germline, CDR1 MGHRA and CDR2 YSYEKL. The V end was cut by 4 bases, the J end by 6 bases, with 15 bases between.

The chain employs TRBV7-9 and TRBJ1-1; D is ambiguous. V was pared by 4 bases and J by 4 bases, with 10 bases between. Germline V gene sequence: CDR1 SEHNR, CDR2 FQNEAQ (reference sequence). CDR3 length equals 13 residues. The CDR3, as DNA: TGTGCCAGCAGCTCCCCGTCGTCCACTGAAGCTTTCTTT. Protein product: CASSSPSSTEAFF. The whole variable domain, filled in from reference TRBV7-9 and TRBJ1-1, reads DTGVSQNPRHKITKRGQNVTFRCDPISEHNRLYWYRQTLGQGPEFLTYFQNEAQLEKSRLLSDRFSAERPKGSFSTLEIQRTEQGDSAMYLCASSSPSSTEAFFGQGTRLTVV.

As for this clone: The identical CDR3 is also encoded by other nucleotide sequences in the sample. This chain links TRBV15 with TRBJ2-5, with D maybe TRBD1 (5 bases). The CDR3 has 13 amino acids. V was cut by 1 base and J by 2 bases, with 5 bases left in between. The V gene's germline CDR1 is LNHNV and CDR2 YYDKDF (reference sequence). CDR3 in amino acids: CATSRGQQETQYF. The DNA of the CDR3 is TGTGCCACCAGCAGAGGACAGCAAGAGACCCAGTACTTC.

The chain joins TRBV9 to TRBJ1-5; 10 nucleotides align to TRBD1. Germline lookup yields CDR1 SGDLS and CDR2 YYNGEE. J lost 4 bases, V lost 1 base, and 8 bases had no gene match. There are 17 residues in the CDR3. CDR3 DNA: TGTGCCAGCAGCGTAAACTACGGGACAGGGGAAAATCAGCCCCAGCATTTT. Amino acids: CASSVNYGTGENQPQHF. Full variable domain (remainder filled in from reference TRBV9 and TRBJ1-5): DSGVTQTPKHLITATGQRVTLRCSPRSGDLSVYWYQQSLDQGLQFLIQYYNGEERAKGNILERFSAQQFPDLHSELNLSSLELGDSALYFCASSVNYGTGENQPQHFGDGTRLSIL.

V and J are TRBV27 and TRBJ2-1; 7 bases map to TRBD2. The germline gives CDR1 MNHEY, CDR2 SMNVEV (reference sequence). Unmatched junction bases numbered 10, after V lost 4 bases and J lost 4 bases. CDR3 length equals 16 residues. This CDR3 reads CASSSSGTNPYNEQFF. The CDR3 region has the DNA TGTGCCAGCAGTTCGTCCGGGACTAACCCTTACAATGAGCAGTTCTTC.

The chain joins TRBV5-1 to TRBJ2-7; D is uncertain. The CDR3 consists of 14 residues. The germline CDR1 and CDR2 sequences are SGHRS and YFSETQ. The V and J ends lost 0 bases and 1 base respectively, with 8 bases between them. The CDR3 nucleotides are TGCGCCAGCAGCTTGGCTGGCGGTTCCTACGAGCAGTACTTC. This codes for CASSLAGGSYEQYF.

The chain joins TRBV28 to TRBJ1-5; perhaps TRBD1 as D (6 bases). The germline CDR1 and CDR2 sequences are MDHEN and SYDVKM. The CDR3 loop spans 14 amino acids. Trimming took 3 bases from V and 3 from J, leaving 9 bases between them. The CDR3 region has the DNA TGTGCCAGCAGTTTTCAGGGGAACAATCAGCCCCAGCATTTT. This translates into CASSFQGNNQPQHF.

The chain carries TRBV27 and TRBJ1-2, with D possibly being TRBD1 (6 bases). Germline values: CDR1 MNHEY, CDR2 SMNVEV (reference sequence). This CDR3 contains 13 residues. V was cut by 10 bases and J by 3 bases, with 15 bases left in between. CDR3: CATKSRGYYGYTF. The CDR3 bases are TGTGCCACCAAGTCCAGGGGATACTATGGCTACACCTTC.

The rearrangement joins TRBV19 to TRBJ2-7; possible D gene TRBD2, 5 bases. The CDR3 runs 14 residues. Trimming left V 7 bases short and J 3 bases short, with 16 bases between. CDR1 is LNHDA and CDR2 is SQIVND in the germline V gene (reference sequence). The CDR3, as DNA: TGTGCCAGTAAAATAGGGCCAGCGGACTACGAGCAGTACTTC. Translated, it gives CASKIGPADYEQYF. The whole variable domain, remainder taken from reference TRBV19 and TRBJ2-7, is DGGITQSPKYLFRKEGQNVTLSCEQNLNHDAMYWYRQDPGQGLRLIYYSQIVNDFQKGDIAEGYSVSREKKESFPLTVTSAQKNPTAFYLCASKIGPADYEQYFGPGTRLTVT.

V and J are TRBV28 and TRBJ1-3, with D tentatively TRBD1 (6 bases). The CDR3 has 14 amino acids. CDR1 and CDR2 from the germline V gene are MDHEN and SYDVKM. The V gene lost 3 bases and the J gene lost 6 bases, with 12 bases spanning the gap. CDR3 DNA sequence: TGTGCCAGCAGTTTGGGCCGGGACATAAACACCATATATTTT. Its translation is CASSLGRDINTIYF.

The CDR3 DNA sequence: TGCGCCAGCAGCAAACGACAGGGGCAGAATGAAAAACTGTTTTTT. This encodes CASSKRQGQNEKLFF. The chain recombines TRBV5-1 with TRBJ1-4; 8 bases map to TRBD1. The CDR3 totals 15 residues. Germline CDR1 and CDR2: SGHRS and YFSETQ. V shed 4 bases, J shed 5 bases, and the junction held 7 bases outside the gene matches.

A word on this clone: One end of the junction is discordant with germline, which a read error may explain. The chain has TRBV7-3 and TRBJ2-7; TRBD2 is a possible D gene (5 bases). This CDR3 has 14 residues. Germline V lookup: CDR1 SGHTA, CDR2 FQGTGA. This CDR3 is CASSLTRESYEQYF. DNA of the CDR3: TGTGCCAGCAGCCTAACCCGGGAATCCTACGAGCAGTACTTC. The whole variable domain, filled in from reference TRBV7-3 and TRBJ2-7, reads GAGVSQTPSNKVTEKGKYVELRCDPISGHTALYWYRQSLGQGPEFLIYFQGTGAADDSGLPNDRFFAVRPEGSVSTLKIQRTERGDSAVYLCASSLTRESYEQYFGPGTRLTVT.

The CDR3 sequence is CASSLTAGGRDSYTF. The CDR3 DNA reads TGCGCCAGCAGCTTAACGGCAGGGGGCAGAGATAGCTACACCTTC. This chain connects TRBV5-1 to TRBJ1-2; 8 bases agree with TRBD1. In germline, CDR1 is SGHRS, CDR2 YFSETQ. V shed 2 bases and J 9 bases; nucleotides not matched to a gene: 12. There are 15 residues in the CDR3.

In its sample, this clone was seen once. This same CDR3 is encoded by further DNA sequences in the sample. This rearrangement joins TRBV7-9 to TRBJ1-1; unclear D gene. This CDR3 has 13 amino acids. Germline CDR1 reads SEHNR; CDR2 reads FQNEAQ (reference sequence). Trimming removed 3 bases at V and 1 base at J, with 6 bases between. The CDR3 region is CASSLSGNTEAFF. CDR3 DNA sequence: TGTGCCAGCAGCTTGTCAGGGAACACTGAAGCTTTCTTT.

The CDR3 coding sequence is TGCGCCAGCAGCTTGGTCGGGACAGGGGGCAATGAGCAGTTCTTC. Translated, it gives CASSLVGTGGNEQFF. V usage is TRBV5-1 and J usage is TRBJ2-1; 11 positions agree with TRBD1. The CDR3 length is 15 residues. After removal of 0 bases from V and 6 bases from J, the junction contained 2 bases not matched to a gene. Per the germline V gene, CDR1 is SGHRS and CDR2 is YFSETQ. Full variable domain (rest looked up from reference TRBV5-1 and TRBJ2-1): KAGVTQTPRYLIKTRGQQVTLSCSPISGHRSVSWYQQTPGQGLQFLFEYFSETQRNKGNFPGRFSGRQFSNSRSEMNVSTLELGDSALYLCASSLVGTGGNEQFFGPGTRLTVL.

The chain has TRBV11-2 and TRBJ2-3, with a weak D call TRBD2 (5 bases). Looked up from germline, CDR1 is SGHAT and CDR2 is FQNNGV. V lost 7 bases to trimming and J lost 5 bases, with 10 bases between them. The CDR3 consists of 12 residues. CDR3 loop: CASIDAGDTQYF. CDR3 coding DNA: TGTGCCAGCATCGACGCGGGAGATACGCAGTATTTT.

This chain joins TRBV2 and TRBJ2-7; D perhaps matches TRBD2 (6 bases). From germline, CDR1 is SNHLY and CDR2 FYNNEI. Trimming stripped 8 bases from V and 2 bases from J, with 10 bases between. CDR3 length: 12 residues. The CDR3: CASLSGPYEQYF. The CDR3, as DNA: TGTGCCAGCCTCAGCGGGCCCTACGAGCAGTACTTC. Using reference TRBV2 and TRBJ2-7 for the parts outside the CDR3, the full variable domain is EPEVTQTPSHQVTQMGQEVILRCVPISNHLYFYWYRQILGQKVEFLVSFYNNEISEKSEIFDDQFSVERPDGSNFTLKIRSTKLEDSAMYFCASLSGPYEQYFGPGTRLTVT.

The chain employs TRBV29-1 and TRBJ2-7; possibly TRBD1 for D (6 bases). The V end lost 2 bases, the J end lost 2 bases, and 10 bases lay between the germline ends. Germline values: CDR1 SQVTM, CDR2 ANQGSEA. CDR3 size: 13 residues. The CDR3 region has the DNA TGCAGCGTTGAAAAAGGGGGAGCCTACGAGCAGTACTTC. Residues: CSVEKGGAYEQYF.

The chain couples TRBV27 to TRBJ1-6; 9 bases agree with TRBD1. The length of the CDR3 is 15 residues. V shed 5 bases, J shed 5 bases, and the junction held 4 bases outside the gene matches. Germline V gene lookup returns CDR1 MNHEY and CDR2 SMNVEV (reference sequence). CDR3 bases: TGTGCCAGCAGTACTGGGACAGGGCATAATTCACCCCTCCACTTT. Its protein is CASSTGTGHNSPLHF.

The V gene is TRBV5-8, the J gene TRBJ2-2; 8 bases agree with TRBD1. Germline V gene data show CDR1 as SGHTS and CDR2 as YDEGEE. This CDR3 has 15 amino acids. V dropped 3 bases and J dropped 6; count of bases not matched to a gene: 7. CDR3 amino acids: CASSWMTGEAGELFF. Written as DNA, the CDR3 is TGTGCCAGCAGCTGGATGACAGGGGAGGCCGGGGAGCTGTTTTTT.

V usage is TRBV9 and J usage is TRBJ2-5, with 7 bases that match TRBD2. The V gene end was trimmed by 4 bases and the J gene end by 1 base; junction bases not matched to a gene: 1. The CDR3 extends over 13 amino acids. Germline V gives CDR1 SGDLS, CDR2 YYNGEE. The CDR3 protein is CASSPGGQETQYF. The CDR3 nucleotides are TGTGCCAGCAGCCCGGGAGGCCAAGAGACCCAGTACTTC.

The chain links TRBV7-8 to TRBJ2-5, with 12 nucleotides matching TRBD1. Per the germline V gene, CDR1 is SGHVS and CDR2 is FQNEAQ. The CDR3 contains 15 residues. V was clipped by 5 bases and J by 5 bases; unmatched bases: 6. The CDR3: CASSTGTGGRETQYF. In DNA, the CDR3 is TGTGCCAGCAGCACCGGGACAGGGGGCAGGGAGACCCAGTACTTC.

The chain's CDR3 is CASSPAAQGGDTQYF. CDR3 sequence (DNA): TGTGCCAGCTCCCCCGCGGCACAGGGCGGTGATACGCAGTATTTT. The rearrangement links TRBV2 to TRBJ2-3; tentative D call: TRBD1 (6 bases). Germline CDR1 is SNHLY and CDR2 is FYNNEI. CDR3 length equals 15 residues. V was clipped by 8 bases and J by 6 bases, with 21 bases between them.